The next 9 T cell receptor beta chains were all read from a single sample in a study of regulatory and conventional T cells in RAG deficiency. Genomic DNA came from blood conventional CD4+ T cells gated CD25-low CD127-high. Data came from immunoSEQ multiplex PCR; TCRdb stores just in-frame clones and leaves some out. This table holds around 29,000 clones, more than 90% found once. The data also belong to a second study, concerning regulatory T cells. That source adds: Amplification used 52 TRBV primers and 13 TRBJ primers.

The sample taken for sequencing was CD25- CD4+ T cells sorted from blood. Receptor source: a human donor in good health.

This clone was seen only a few times. The chain joins TRBV6-5 to TRBJ1-1; D perhaps matches TRBD1 (5 bases). Germline CDR1 MNHEY, CDR2 SVGAGI. The V end lost 6 bases, the J end lost 10 bases, and 18 bases lay between the germline ends. The CDR3 length is 13 residues. CDR3 in DNA: TGTGCCAGCAGACTTACAGGTCGGTTGATAGCTTTCTTT. As protein: CASRLTGRLIAFF.

J is TRBJ1-5 and V is TRBV6-1, with D possibly TRBD1 on 5 matching bases. The CDR3 sequence is 12 residues long. V lost 6 bases and J lost 10, with 13 bases in between. Germline-derived CDR1 and CDR2 are MNHNS and SASEGT. The DNA for the CDR3 is TGTGCCAGCAGCGAACTCGGGGGTCCCCAGCATTTT. Translation: CASSELGGPQHF.

The chain has TRBV4-3 and TRBJ2-1, with TRBD2 identical over 7 bases. The CDR3 length is 15 residues. CDR1 and CDR2 from the germline V gene are LGHNA and YSLEER. The ends lost 1 base at V and 5 bases at J; junction bases unmatched: 5. This CDR3 is CASSQAGLYNNEQFF. The CDR3 DNA reads TGCGCCAGCAGCCAAGCGGGACTATATAACAATGAGCAGTTCTTC.

The chain employs TRBV19 and TRBJ1-1; 9 nucleotides agree with TRBD1. The germline CDR1 and CDR2 sequences are LNHDA and SQIVND (reference sequence). V was clipped by 3 bases and J by 2 bases; unmatched bases: 1. The CDR3 is made up of 14 amino acids. CDR3 region: CASSMGQGNTEAFF. The CDR3 DNA reads TGTGCCAGTAGTATGGGACAGGGAAACACTGAAGCTTTCTTT.

This clone was recorded once. The chain recombines TRBV7-2 with TRBJ2-1, with D possibly matching TRBD1 (5 bases). Per germline, CDR1 SGHTA and CDR2 FQGNSA. CDR3 length: 13 residues. V was cut by 4 bases and J by 4 bases, with 8 bases left in between. Written as DNA, the CDR3 is TGTGCCAGCAGCTCGACAGCGTACAATGAGCAGTTCTTC. Protein sequence: CASSSTAYNEQFF.

The chain joins TRBV5-1 to TRBJ2-7; 9 positions match TRBD2. The CDR3 runs 18 residues. CDR1 SGHRS and CDR2 YFSETQ come from the germline V gene. The trim removed 0 bases at V and 5 bases at J, leaving 15 bases unmatched. Here the CDR3 reads CASSLASLGTSLAHEQYF. CDR3 DNA sequence: TGCGCCAGCAGCTTGGCCTCGTTGGGGACTAGCCTCGCCCACGAGCAGTACTTC.

The V and J genes are TRBV5-6 and TRBJ1-5; 8 bases are a match to TRBD1. CDR1 is SGHDT, CDR2 YYEEEE, per germline. J was trimmed by 5 bases and V by 4 bases; bases with no gene match: 8. This CDR3 is built from 15 residues. The CDR3 bases are TGTGCCAGCAGCCTCATGACAGGGGTGGATCAGCCCCAGCATTTT. Translated: CASSLMTGVDQPQHF. Together with reference TRBV5-6 and TRBJ1-5, the CDR3 gives the full variable domain: DAGVTQSPTHLIKTRGQQVTLRCSPKSGHDTVSWYQQALGQGPQFIFQYYEEEERQRGNFPDRFSGHQFPNYSSELNVNALLLGDSALYLCASSLMTGVDQPQHFGDGTRLSIL.

This clone was recorded only once. The V gene is TRBV25-1, the J gene TRBJ1-1; 7 nucleotides line up with TRBD1. After removal of 0 bases from V and 0 bases from J, the junction contained 7 bases not matched to a gene. Germline CDR1 is MGHDK and CDR2 is SYGVNS. This CDR3 comprises 17 residues. The CDR3 protein is CASSEYPGTGVNTEAFF. CDR3 in DNA: TGTGCCAGCAGTGAATATCCCGGTACAGGGGTGAACACTGAAGCTTTCTTT.

This chain links TRBV30 with TRBJ1-1; a weak D match, TRBD1 (5 bases). The CDR3 length is 14 residues. Germline CDR1 reads GTSNPN; CDR2 reads SVGIG (reference sequence). Trimming removed 2 bases at V and 0 bases at J, with 10 bases between. Here the CDR3 DNA reads TGTGCCTGGAGTAGACAGTCCATGAACACTGAAGCTTTCTTT. Translated: CAWSRQSMNTEAFF.